One T cell receptor beta chain is described in this entry. This CDR3 has 15 residues. Trimming stripped 4 bases from V and 1 base from J, with 14 bases between. Per germline, CDR1 SGHTA and CDR2 FQGNSA. This record belongs to a study of tumor-infiltrating lymphocytes in oesophageal squamous cell carcinoma. TCRdb re-derived calls from the PCR reads in MiXCR, one entry per CDR3 protein. The repertoire has 15,000 to 20,000 distinct CDR3 sequences, 44% of them found once; the top ten carry approximately 40%. The origin of this receptor is a female donor with esophageal squamous cell carcinoma. The chain employs TRBV7-2 and TRBJ2-7; D tentatively reads TRBD1 or TRBD2 (5 bases each). The sequenced sample consisted of blood. The CDR3 spells CASSYSGTDSYEQYF. The CDR3 DNA reads TGTGCCAGCAGCTACTCCGGGACGGATTCCTACGAGCAGTACTTC.